This T cell receptor beta chain is from a study of T cell responses to AZD1222 COVID-19 vaccine. Researchers grouped second doses given at about 4 or about 12 weeks into one pool. Germline V gene lookup returns CDR1 MNHEY and CDR2 SMNVEV (reference sequence). Trimming took 0 bases from V and 4 from J, leaving 11 bases between them. The CDR3 totals 15 residues. Some clones are missing from TCRdb's copy, which holds only in-frame ones; the method was immunoSEQ multiplex PCR. Among approximately 200,000 clones listed, roughly 92% were seen once. The sequenced sample was peripheral blood, obtained 28 days after the second AZD1222 dose. The rearrangement uses TRBV27 and TRBJ2-3; D remains unclear. The clonotype comes from an adult who received the AZD1222 COVID-19 vaccine. CDR3 sequence (DNA): TGTGCCAGCAGTTTATCGAAATCGACCGCAGATACGCAGTATTTT. Translating it yields CASSLSKSTADTQYF.